This T cell receptor beta chain derives from a study of CDR3 diversity in severe acne. The CDR3 totals 13 residues. The germline gives CDR1 SEHNR, CDR2 FQNEAQ (reference sequence). Only one count was recorded for this clonotype. Mismatch with germline at one junction end may stem from a read error. In TCRdb, the PCR reads were re-called with MiXCR into one record per CDR3 protein. The sample consists of over 70,000 distinct CDR3 sequences, around 49% of them appearing once. This rearrangement joins TRBV7-9 to TRBJ1-1; D not certain. The sequence was collected from a male donor in good health, without acne. Specimen: blood. CDR3 in amino acids: CASSLPGRASGRF. The CDR3 nucleotides read TGTGCCAGCAGCTTACCGGGGAGAGCTAGCGGGAGGTTC.